The rows below give T cell receptor beta chains drawn from one sample of a study of response to subunit inactivated influenza vaccine. TCRdb re-called the RT-PCR reads through MiXCR, storing one row per CDR3 protein. The sample holds 530,000 or so distinct CDR3 sequences; 12% to 15% are singletons and the top ten take over 8.5%. The input for sequencing was PBMCs from blood, taken roughly 12 days after vaccination. Every receptor here comes from a man aged 50 to 60 who received an inactivated influenza vaccine. The CDR3 runs from the conserved cysteine through the conserved F or W. A D gene is named only where the DNA matches it firmly. The size entry is marked missing in some rows and otherwise reads once, few, many or a size class.

V gene	J gene	clone size	D gene	CDR3 DNA	CDR3 protein
TRBV5-1	TRBJ2-2	NA	NA	TGCGCCAGCAGAGATGAGCGGTCGGGCGGGGAGCTGTTTTTT	CASRDERSGGELFF
TRBV28	TRBJ2-7	few	NA	TGTGCCAGCAGTGCCCCGGGGGATAGCTCCTACGAGCAGTACTTC	CASSAPGDSSYEQYF
TRBV12-3/TRBV12-4	TRBJ2-4	NA	NA	TGTGCCAGCAGCCCCGGACGGGCGGACATTCAGTACTTC	CASSPGRADIQYF
TRBV12-3/TRBV12-4	TRBJ1-2	many	NA	TGTGCCAGCAGCCCCTTGTACCTTGGGAGCTACACCTTC	CASSPLYLGSYTF
TRBV12-3/TRBV12-4	TRBJ2-3	many	TRBD2	TGTGCCAGCGGAAAAGCGGGGGTCCTATATACGCAGTATTTT	CASGKAGVLYTQYF
TRBV29-1	TRBJ1-5	NA	NA	TGCAGCGCGGGGGAAAATAGCAATCAGCCCCAGCATTTT	CSAGENSNQPQHF
TRBV5-1	TRBJ2-3	NA	TRBD1	TGCGCCAGCAGCTGGGGACAGGGAGGGAGCACAGATACGCAGTATTTT	CASSWGQGGSTDTQYF
TRBV6-5	TRBJ1-1	many	NA	TGTGCCAGCAGTTTCAGTCTCACTATAGGGGGCACTGAAGCTTTCTTT	CASSFSLTIGGTEAFF
TRBV25-1	TRBJ2-1	few	TRBD2	TGTGCCAGCAGTGGATACGGGACTAGCGGGAGCTACAATGAGCAGTTCTTC	CASSGYGTSGSYNEQFF
TRBV5-1	TRBJ2-1	many	TRBD1	TGCGCCAGCAGTATCAGGGGGCCGGTGGATGAGCAGTTCTTC	CASSIRGPVDEQFF
TRBV12-3/TRBV12-4	TRBJ2-3	few	TRBD1	TGTGCCACCTCCCGACAGGGGGACCCAGATACGCAGTATTTT	CATSRQGDPDTQYF
TRBV5-6	TRBJ2-3	few	NA	TGTGCCAGCAGCTCCCCCCTGCGTGTACCCGCAGATACGCAGTATTTT	CASSSPLRVPADTQYF
TRBV6-1	TRBJ2-3	few	TRBD2	TGTGCCAGCAGTCCCCCCCCCAGCGGGGGGGGGAGTACGCAGTATTTT	CASSPPPSGGGSTQYF
TRBV5-1	TRBJ1-1	NA	NA	TGCGCCAGCAGCTTGGATACAAGCACTGAAGCTTTCTTT	CASSLDTSTEAFF
TRBV5-6	TRBJ2-7	NA	NA	TGTGCCAGCAGCTTGGGGGCGCTAGCGAACCACGAGCAGTACTTC	CASSLGALANHEQYF
TRBV18	TRBJ2-3	NA	NA	TGTGCCAGCTCACCCCTTCCCGGACAGCGCACAGATACGCAGTATTTT	CASSPLPGQRTDTQYF
TRBV5-1	TRBJ2-2	few	TRBD1	TGCGCCAGCAGCGTCCGGGACAGGGTTTACTTGTCGGCCGGGGAGCTGTTTTTT	CASSVRDRVYLSAGELFF
TRBV6-1	TRBJ1-4	few	TRBD1	TGTGCCAGCATCTTTTACCAGGGGGGGGTTGGTGAAAAACTGTTTTTT	CASIFYQGGVGEKLFF
TRBV20-1	TRBJ2-1	few	NA	TGCAGTGCTAGAGAAAATTTTCACGCCTACAATGAGCAGTTCTTC	CSARENFHAYNEQFF
TRBV7-8	TRBJ2-6	NA	NA	TGTGCCAGCAGCTTAGTAGGGAACTCTGGGGCCAACGTCCTGACTTTC	CASSLVGNSGANVLTF
TRBV6-2/TRBV6-3	TRBJ2-3	few	NA	TGTGCCAGCGCCTTCGCTGACAGCCCTAGCACAGATACGCAGTATTTT	CASAFADSPSTDTQYF
TRBV7-2	TRBJ1-1	few	NA	TGTGCCAGCAGCTTAGCGCCGGGGGTTTGGGACACTGAAGCTTTCTTT	CASSLAPGVWDTEAFF
TRBV30	TRBJ2-7	NA	NA	TGTGCCTGGTCCCGGAGCTACGAGCAGTACTTC	CAWSRSYEQYF
TRBV5-1	TRBJ1-1	NA	NA	TGCGCCAGCAGCTTTGTAGACAACACTGAAGCTTTCTTT	CASSFVDNTEAFF
TRBV4-2	TRBJ2-3	NA	NA	TGTGCCAGCAGCCAAGAGGGTCATTCGGCTGTTGGGGGACTCACAGATACGCAGTATTTT	CASSQEGHSAVGGLTDTQYF
TRBV20-1	TRBJ2-7	NA	NA	TGCAGTGCTGAGGCAGGCCATCTCTCCTACGAGCAGTACTTC	CSAEAGHLSYEQYF
TRBV6-2/TRBV6-3	TRBJ2-7	few	TRBD2	TGTGCCAGCAGTTACTCGGCGGGAGGTCCCTACGAGCAGTACTTC	CASSYSAGGPYEQYF
TRBV14	TRBJ1-5	NA	NA	TGTGCCAGCAGCCAAGAAGGCCGGGGGTTTAATCAGCCCCAGCATTTT	CASSQEGRGFNQPQHF
TRBV7-2	TRBJ2-5	NA	NA	TGTGCCAGCAGCATAAGCGGCGGAGAGACCCAGTACTTC	CASSISGGETQYF
TRBV20-1	TRBJ2-7	NA	NA	TGCAGTTCGGTGGGGGGGCTGAAAAACGAGCAGTACTTC	CSSVGGLKNEQYF
TRBV7-6	TRBJ2-1	few	TRBD2	TGTGCCAGCAGCTTTGACAGGACTAGCGCGTCTCCCCTCAATGAGCAGTTCTTC	CASSFDRTSASPLNEQFF
TRBV3-1	TRBJ2-1	NA	NA	TGTGCCAGCAGCCAATACTCGTGGGGCGACCTGCCCCTTTACAATGAGCAGTTCTTC	CASSQYSWGDLPLYNEQFF
TRBV5-1	TRBJ2-7	NA	NA	TGCGCCAGCAGCTTGGTTTCAGCCCGCAGTTCCTACGAGCAGTACTTC	CASSLVSARSSYEQYF
TRBV5-1	TRBJ2-1	many	TRBD1	TGCGCCAGCAGCTTGGAAGGGACAGGGAAAAACAATGAGCAGTTCTTC	CASSLEGTGKNNEQFF
TRBV27	TRBJ2-6	once	NA	TGTGCCAGCAGTCGCCACGGGGGGGCCAACGTCCTGACTTTC	CASSRHGGANVLTF
TRBV7-9	TRBJ2-4	NA	NA	TGTGCCAGCAGCAGAGGACACCAAGAGGGAGACATTCAGTACTTC	CASSRGHQEGDIQYF
TRBV7-8	TRBJ2-5	many	TRBD1	TGTGCCAGCACCTCCCACGCGGGACAGGGGGCGCGAGAGACCCAGTACTTC	CASTSHAGQGARETQYF
TRBV4-2	TRBJ2-3	once	TRBD1	TGTGCCAGCAGCAACTCGCCGCCGGGACAGGCTTACACAGATACGCAGTATTTT	CASSNSPPGQAYTDTQYF
TRBV15	TRBJ2-5	few	NA	TGTGCCACCAGCAGAGTACTTCAAGAGACCCAGTACTTC	CATSRVLQETQYF
TRBV11-2	TRBJ2-1	NA	NA	TGTGCCAGAACCCTGGGTCCCAACAATGAGCAGTTCTTC	CARTLGPNNEQFF